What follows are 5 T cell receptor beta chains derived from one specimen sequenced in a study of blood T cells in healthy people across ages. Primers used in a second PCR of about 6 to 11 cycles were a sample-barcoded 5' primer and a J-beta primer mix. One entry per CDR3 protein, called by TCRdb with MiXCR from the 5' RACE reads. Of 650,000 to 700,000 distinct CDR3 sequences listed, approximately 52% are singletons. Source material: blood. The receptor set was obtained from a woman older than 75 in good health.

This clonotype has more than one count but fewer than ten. The CDR3 DNA follows: TGTGCCAGCACCTTATCGGGCGGGGGGTATGAGCAGTTCTTC. This translates into CASTLSGGGYEQFF. V is TRBV25-1 and J is TRBJ2-1; TRBD2 matches at 8 bases. The CDR3 extends over 14 amino acids. The germline V gene encodes CDR1 MGHDK and CDR2 SYGVNS. V shed 7 bases, J shed 8 bases, and the junction held 10 bases outside the gene matches.

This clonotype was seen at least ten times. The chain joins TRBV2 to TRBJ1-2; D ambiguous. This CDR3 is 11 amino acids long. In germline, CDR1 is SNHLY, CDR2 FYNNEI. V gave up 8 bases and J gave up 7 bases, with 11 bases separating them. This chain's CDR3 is CASRKESGYTF. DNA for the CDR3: TGTGCCAGCCGAAAGGAGTCTGGCTACACCTTC.

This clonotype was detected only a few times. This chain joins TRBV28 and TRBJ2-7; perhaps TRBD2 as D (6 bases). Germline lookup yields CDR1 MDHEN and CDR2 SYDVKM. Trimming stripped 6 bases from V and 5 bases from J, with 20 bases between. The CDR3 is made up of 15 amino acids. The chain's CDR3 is CASSSTLGRFDEQYF. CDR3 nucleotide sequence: TGTGCCAGCAGCTCAACCCTGGGGAGGTTCGACGAGCAGTACTTC.

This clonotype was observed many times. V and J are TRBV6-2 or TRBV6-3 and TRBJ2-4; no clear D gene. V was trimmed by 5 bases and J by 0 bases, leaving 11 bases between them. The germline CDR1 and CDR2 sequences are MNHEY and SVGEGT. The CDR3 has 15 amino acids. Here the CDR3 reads CASSQRIVAKNIQYF. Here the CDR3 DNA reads TGTGCCAGCAGTCAGAGAATAGTAGCCAAAAACATTCAGTACTTC.

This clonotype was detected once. The CDR3 reads CAIRASGDTDTQYF. In nucleotides, the CDR3 is TGTGCCATCAGGGCTAGCGGGGACACAGATACGCAGTATTTT. V is TRBV10-3 and J is TRBJ2-3; 9 positions match TRBD2. After removal of 6 bases from V and 2 bases from J, the junction contained 3 bases not matched to a gene. This CDR3 is built from 14 residues. The germline V gene has CDR1 ENHRY and CDR2 SYGVKD.